This T cell receptor beta chain was sequenced in a study of cytotoxic CD8 clonotypes in ibrutinib-treated CLL. For the study at large: Once treatment had gone on for a median of around eleven months, range 6 to 36, response samples were drawn.

The sample holds many counts of this clone. Its antigen remains unknown. Germline values: CDR1 SGHRS, CDR2 YFSETQ. CDR3 length: 14 amino acids. Trimming stripped 0 bases from V and 6 bases from J, with 10 bases between. General study findings and limits: While tracking circulating CD8+ T-cell counts, baseline clonality exceeded that of age-matched healthy donors. Private clonotypes, not public ones, expanded at ibrutinib response.

Clones were sequenced by immunoSEQ multiplex PCR, and TCRdb holds only the in-frame ones, with some missing. The repertoire holds 35,000 or so clones, 60% to 80% seen once, with about a sixth in the top ten. The chain has TRBV5-1 and TRBJ2-1; a weak D match, TRBD2 (6 bases). This TCR came from a human donor with chronic lymphocytic leukemia. The sample here was PBMCs, taken at disease progression, from a patient treated with ibrutinib. CDR3 sequence (DNA): TGCGCCAGCAGCTTGGATGCGGGGCTCAATGAGCAGTTCTTC. This codes for CASSLDAGLNEQFF.